Listed below are T cell receptor beta chains from one sample, sequenced in a study of memory CD4+ T cells and cytomegalovirus serostatus. Clones were read by immunoSEQ multiplex PCR, and TCRdb kept only the in-frame ones, dropping some. Here the sample spans 40,000 to 55,000 clones, approximately 82% being singletons. Sequencing used memory CD4+ T cells from blood. These receptor sequences come from an adult in good health and CMV-seropositive. Both conserved end residues are part of each CDR3. A D gene is named only where the DNA matches it firmly. The size of a clone is reported for some rows only, either as once, few or many, or as a class for expanded clones.

16	TRBV19	TRBD2	.	TRBJ2-2	CASTPSGVTNTGELFF	TGTGCCAGTACGCCTAGCGGGGTAACCAACACCGGGGAGCTGTTTTTT
16	TRBV7-2	.	.	TRBJ2-3	CASSPDPGVDSRTQYF	TGTGCCAGCAGCCCCGACCCCGGGGTAGACTCACGTACGCAGTATTTT
16	TRBV11-2	TRBD2	once	TRBJ2-5	CASTTYIAGVGETQYF	TGTGCCAGCACGACGTATATAGCGGGAGTTGGAGAGACCCAGTACTTC
16	TRBV2	.	.	TRBJ1-2	CASSELARANNYGYTF	TGTGCCAGCAGTGAGCTGGCCAGGGCCAATAACTATGGCTACACCTTC
14	TRBV27	.	.	TRBJ2-2	CASSTGQNTGELFF	TGTGCCAGTTCGACAGGACAGAACACCGGGGAGCTGTTTTTT
16	TRBV28	.	.	TRBJ1-5	CASSLWSSRFHQPQHF	TGTGCCAGCAGTTTATGGTCCTCTAGGTTCCATCAGCCCCAGCATTTT
13	TRBV29-1	.	.	TRBJ2-1	CSVVPRPYNEQFF	TGCAGCGTTGTTCCGAGGCCCTACAATGAGCAGTTCTTC
13	TRBV28	.	once	TRBJ1-5	CASSRDHFMPQHF	TGTGCCAGCAGCCGGGACCACTTCATGCCCCAGCATTTT
13	TRBV2	.	.	TRBJ1-1	CASSGPGNTEAFF	TGTGCCAGTTCGGGCCCCGGGAACACTGAAGCTTTCTTT
16	TRBV5-1	TRBD1	.	TRBJ1-3	CASSLAEGARGNTIYF	TGCGCCAGCAGCTTGGCCGAGGGGGCGCGTGGAAACACCATATATTTT
14	TRBV10-1	TRBD2	.	TRBJ2-1	CARTRTSGALEQFF	TGCGCCAGAACCCGGACTAGCGGAGCTCTGGAGCAGTTCTTC
16	TRBV6-5	.	.	TRBJ2-1	CASSYSGVERGIEQFF	TGTGCCAGCAGTTACTCTGGCGTCGAGAGGGGGATTGAGCAGTTCTTC
17	TRBV7-8	.	.	TRBJ2-1	CASSSSRLNVPRGEQFF	TGTGCCAGCAGCTCGTCCAGGCTTAACGTCCCAAGGGGTGAGCAGTTCTTC
12	TRBV13	.	.	TRBJ1-6	CASSSSVDPLHF	TGTGCCAGCAGCTCCTCAGTGGACCCCCTCCACTTT
15	TRBV7-8	.	.	TRBJ2-3	CASSQRPPPTDTQYF	TGTGCCAGCAGCCAAAGGCCCCCCCCCACAGATACGCAGTATTTT
15	TRBV7-7	.	.	TRBJ2-5	CASSLSFAGVETQYF	TGTGCTAGCAGCTTAAGTTTTGCCGGAGTGGAGACCCAGTACTTC
17	TRBV2	TRBD2	.	TRBJ2-5	CASSQGLAGVSGETQYF	TGTGCCAGCAGTCAAGGACTAGCGGGGGTCTCGGGGGAGACCCAGTACTTC
15	TRBV28	.	.	TRBJ1-1	CASSGSDGRNTEAFF	TGTGCCAGCAGTGGGTCGGACGGCCGGAACACTGAAGCTTTCTTT
16	TRBV19	.	few	TRBJ1-2	CASSTNGRQEEGGYTF	TGTGCCAGTAGTACAAATGGGCGACAGGAGGAAGGGGGCTACACCTTC
16	TRBV7-2	TRBD1	.	TRBJ2-7	CASSFRTGGSTYEQYF	TGTGCCAGCAGCTTCCGGACAGGGGGCTCAACCTACGAGCAGTACTTC
13	TRBV29-1	.	.	TRBJ1-2	CSVEMAASYGYTF	TGCAGCGTTGAAATGGCCGCTAGCTATGGCTACACCTTC
14	TRBV6-1	.	.	TRBJ1-4	CASSEVGGREKLFF	TGTGCCAGCAGTGAAGTGGGGGGCCGGGAAAAACTGTTTTTT
13	TRBV7-9	.	.	TRBJ1-1	CASSLESRSGAFF	TGTGCCAGCAGCTTAGAATCCAGGTCGGGGGCTTTCTTT
12	TRBV11-2	TRBD1	.	TRBJ2-1	CASSYRGNEQFF	TGTGCCAGCAGTTACAGGGGCAATGAGCAGTTCTTC
13	TRBV2	TRBD1	few	TRBJ1-2	CASSRQGNYGYTF	TGTGCCAGCAGTCGACAGGGGAACTATGGCTACACCTTC
14	TRBV7-2	TRBD1	.	TRBJ1-5	CASSPPGQGSPQHF	TGTGCCAGCAGCCCCCCGGGACAGGGATCACCCCAGCATTTT
15	TRBV27	.	.	TRBJ2-3	CASSLIGGYTDTQYF	TGTGCCAGCAGCCTAATCGGGGGTTACACAGATACGCAGTATTTT
12	TRBV14	.	few	TRBJ2-3	CASSQGFYTQYF	TGTGCCAGCAGCCAAGGATTCTATACGCAGTATTTT
14	TRBV7-8	.	.	TRBJ2-2	CASSRRRLVGELFF	TGTGCCAGCAGCCGACGTCGACTAGTAGGGGAGCTGTTTTTT